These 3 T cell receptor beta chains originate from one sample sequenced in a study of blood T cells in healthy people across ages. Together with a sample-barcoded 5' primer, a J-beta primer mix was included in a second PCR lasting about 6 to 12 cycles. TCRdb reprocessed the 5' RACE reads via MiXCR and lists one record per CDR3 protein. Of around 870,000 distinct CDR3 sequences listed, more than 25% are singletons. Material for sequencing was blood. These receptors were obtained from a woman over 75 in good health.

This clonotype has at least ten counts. The CDR3 DNA is TGTGCCAGCAGCTTAGCGGAGACAGGACAGGGATACTGGTACTTC. Its translation: CASSLAETGQGYWYF. The gene calls are TRBV7-6 and TRBJ2-7, with 8 bases fitting TRBD1. V dropped 0 bases and J dropped 12; count of bases not matched to a gene: 13. Per the germline V gene, CDR1 is SGHVS and CDR2 is FNYEAQ. This CDR3 is 15 amino acids long.

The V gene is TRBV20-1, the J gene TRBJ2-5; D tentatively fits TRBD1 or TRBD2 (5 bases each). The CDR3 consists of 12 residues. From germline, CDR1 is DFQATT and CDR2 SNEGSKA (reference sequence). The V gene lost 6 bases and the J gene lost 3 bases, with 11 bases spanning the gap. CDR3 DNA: TGCAGTGCAGGGGAGAAGGAAGAGACCCAGTACTTC. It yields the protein CSAGEKEETQYF.

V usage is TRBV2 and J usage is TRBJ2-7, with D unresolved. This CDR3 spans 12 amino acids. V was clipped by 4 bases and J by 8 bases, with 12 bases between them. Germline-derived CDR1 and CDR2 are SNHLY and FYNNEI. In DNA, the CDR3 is TGTGCCAGCAGTGCGGTGGTCCAGAAGCAGTACTTC. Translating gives CASSAVVQKQYF.